This T cell receptor beta chain was captured by sequencing in a study of regulatory T cells in long-lasting Graves disease. The time point denotes: newly diagnosed GD, antithyroid drugs for less than 3 months. Extracted RNA from PBMCs served as the source of the TCR library. General study findings and limits: For persistent Graves' patients, TCR diversity was lower than for newly diagnosed ones. Among the persistent patients, 2,500 to 3,000 public clonotypes were shared, more than the 750 to 1,000 shared among new patients.

CDR1 and CDR2 (germline): LGHNT, FRNRAP. Trimming pared 1 base from V and 3 bases from J, leaving 9 bases between. This CDR3 contains 14 residues. This clonotype was seen at least ten times. Its antigen is currently unknown. Arm-PCR of CDR3 regions with iRepertoire HTBI primers generated TCR beta libraries. TCRdb analysed the multiplex PCR reads with MiXCR anew, one entry per CDR3 protein. The top ten clones hold roughly 8.2% of a sample with roughly 520,000 distinct CDR3 sequences, about 12% of them seen once. This sample was shared with a second study, whose subject was T cells in Graves' hyperthyroidism and ophthalmopathy. This second study notes: Researchers ran a first-round RT-PCR on the TCR CDR3 using the HTBI primer set.

This receptor was obtained from a woman aged 25 to 39 with Graves disease. This specimen was peripheral blood mononuclear cells (PBMCs), taken at new diagnosis, from a patient treated with antithyroid drugs. The chain recombines TRBV12-5 with TRBJ1-1; unclear D gene. Here the CDR3 reads CASGLAWLYTEAFF. CDR3 DNA: TGTGCTAGTGGTTTGGCTTGGCTGTACACTGAAGCTTTCTTT.